This paragraph reports one T cell receptor (beta chain). The antigen is unknown. The data stem from a study of T cell responses to AZD1222 COVID-19 vaccine. Study in general: It was second doses at about 4 or about 12 weeks that were pooled. Study-level points and caveats: Repertoires were collected only later (after the peak T cell response had occurred). Just five to seven people given AZD1222 tested seropositive at baseline. The donor cohort was predominantly white British with a female majority, and clonal diversity may have been underestimated.

This CDR3 has 15 amino acids. CDR1 SGDLS and CDR2 YYNGEE come from the germline V gene. Trimming stripped 3 bases from V and 3 bases from J, with 13 bases between. Repertoires were generated with immunoSEQ multiplex PCR, while TCRdb's copy carries only in-frame clones and drops some. The sample contains 100,000 to 150,000 clones, 80% to 90% of which appear only once. Source: peripheral blood, taken on day 0 of AZD1222 vaccination. J is TRBJ2-1 and V is TRBV9; tentative D call: TRBD1 (5 bases). This clonotype originated in an adult in good health. Written as DNA, the CDR3 is TGTGCCAGCAGCGCCGAACAGGATTTCTACAATGAGCAGTTCTTC. The encoded protein is CASSAEQDFYNEQFF.